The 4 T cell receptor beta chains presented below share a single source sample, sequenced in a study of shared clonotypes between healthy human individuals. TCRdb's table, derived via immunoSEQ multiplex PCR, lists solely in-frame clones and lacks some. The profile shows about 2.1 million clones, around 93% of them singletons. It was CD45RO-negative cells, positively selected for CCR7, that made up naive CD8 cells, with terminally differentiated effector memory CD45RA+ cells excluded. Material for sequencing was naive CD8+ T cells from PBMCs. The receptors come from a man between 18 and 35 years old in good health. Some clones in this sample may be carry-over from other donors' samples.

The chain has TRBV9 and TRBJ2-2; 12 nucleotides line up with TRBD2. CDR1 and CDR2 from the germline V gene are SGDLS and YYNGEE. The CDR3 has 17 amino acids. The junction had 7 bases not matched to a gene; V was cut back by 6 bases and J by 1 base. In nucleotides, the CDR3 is TGTGCCAGCACCTCCTCGACTAGCGGGAGGAACACCGGGGAGCTGTTTTTT. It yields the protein CASTSSTSGRNTGELFF.

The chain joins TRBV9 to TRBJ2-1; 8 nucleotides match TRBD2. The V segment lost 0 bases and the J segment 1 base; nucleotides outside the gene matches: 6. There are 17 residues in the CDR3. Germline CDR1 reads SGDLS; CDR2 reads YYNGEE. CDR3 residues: CASSVASSGKSYNEQFF. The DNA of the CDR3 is TGTGCCAGCAGCGTAGCGAGTAGCGGGAAGTCCTACAATGAGCAGTTCTTC. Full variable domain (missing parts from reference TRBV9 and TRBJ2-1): DSGVTQTPKHLITATGQRVTLRCSPRSGDLSVYWYQQSLDQGLQFLIQYYNGEERAKGNILERFSAQQFPDLHSELNLSSLELGDSALYFCASSVASSGKSYNEQFFGPGTRLTVL.

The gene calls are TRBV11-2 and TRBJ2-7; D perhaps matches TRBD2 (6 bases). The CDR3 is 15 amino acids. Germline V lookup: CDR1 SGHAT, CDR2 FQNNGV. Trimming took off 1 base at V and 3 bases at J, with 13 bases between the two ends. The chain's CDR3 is CASSLVASENYEQYF. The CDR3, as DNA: TGTGCCAGCAGCTTAGTGGCTAGCGAAAACTACGAGCAGTACTTC.

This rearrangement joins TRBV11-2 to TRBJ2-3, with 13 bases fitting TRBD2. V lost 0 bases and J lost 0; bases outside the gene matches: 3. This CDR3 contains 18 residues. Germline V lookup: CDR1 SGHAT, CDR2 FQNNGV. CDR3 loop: CASSLDPGLAGSTDTQYF. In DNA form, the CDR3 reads TGTGCCAGCAGCTTAGACCCGGGACTAGCGGGAAGCACAGATACGCAGTATTTT.